A single sample gave rise to the 15 T cell receptor beta chains below, sequenced in a study of cytomegalovirus exposure and HLA in healthy donors. PCR used 60 Vbeta primers and 13 Jbeta primers. TCRdb's copy holds only in-frame clones and misses some; the assay was immunoSEQ multiplex PCR. This sample has around 190,000 clones, with around 77% found just once. Sequencing input: PBMCs. These receptors were obtained from a woman in her 30s in good health and CMV-seronegative.

The genes are TRBV6-1 and TRBJ2-7; 7 positions match TRBD2. Germline CDR1 and CDR2: MNHNS and SASEGT. V lost 3 bases, J lost 3 bases, and 20 bases stayed unmatched. This CDR3 comprises 19 residues. The CDR3: CASSDATGGGRTHFYEQYF. DNA for the CDR3: TGTGCCAGCAGTGACGCCACGGGCGGGGGACGGACCCACTTCTACGAGCAGTACTTC.

In this sample, this clone turned up a few times. The chain carries TRBV5-1 and TRBJ1-4; 8 bases match TRBD1. The trim removed 6 bases at V and 1 base at J, leaving 11 bases unmatched. The CDR3 extends over 17 amino acids. Germline-derived CDR1 and CDR2 are SGHRS and YFSETQ. CDR3 sequence: CASKWTGSVRTNEKLFF. In DNA form, the CDR3 reads TGCGCCAGCAAATGGACAGGGAGCGTTAGAACTAATGAAAAACTGTTTTTT.

The V call is TRBV4-1, the J call TRBJ2-7; TRBD1 might be the D (5 bases). Germline V CDR1 and CDR2: MGHRA, YSYEKL. Deletions cut 3 bases from V and 4 bases from J, with 13 bases between. The CDR3 is made up of 14 amino acids. CDR3 amino acids: CASSHASGSYEQYF. The CDR3 region has the DNA TGCGCCAGCAGCCACGCTTCAGGGTCTTACGAGCAGTACTTC.

To note about this clone: A read error may produce the germline difference seen at one junction end. The genes are TRBV5-3 and TRBJ1-1; D is undetermined. TRBV5-3 is identified as an open reading frame with a role that is uncertain. CDR3 length: 14 amino acids. The CDR3 spells CASSLVFGLTEAFF. The DNA for the CDR3 is TGTGCCAGCAGCTTAGTCTTCGGGTTGACTGAAGCTTTCTTT.

This clone occurred a few times. This chain connects TRBV9 to TRBJ2-1; tentative D call: TRBD1 (6 bases). This CDR3 has 16 amino acids. V lost 3 bases to trimming and J lost 4 bases, with 17 bases between them. Germline V gene lookup returns CDR1 SGDLS and CDR2 YYNGEE. DNA of the CDR3: TGTGCCAGCAGCGGTCAAGGGGGTCGGGATTACAATGAGCAGTTCTTC. It codes for CASSGQGGRDYNEQFF.

This clone was observed a few times. This chain joins TRBV9 and TRBJ2-7; 8 bases are shared with TRBD2. Per germline, CDR1 SGDLS and CDR2 YYNGEE. J gave up 5 bases and V 3 bases, and 13 bases lay outside the gene matches. This CDR3 is built from 16 residues. Here the CDR3 reads CASSEGGGGRRDEQYF. DNA for the CDR3: TGTGCCAGCAGCGAGGGCGGGGGCGGGAGGCGGGACGAGCAGTACTTC.

The table lists this clone with a few counts. The chain carries TRBV5-1 and TRBJ1-5; 7 nucleotides line up with TRBD1. Unmatched junction bases numbered 11, after V lost 4 bases and J lost 7 bases. CDR1 is SGHRS, CDR2 YFSETQ, per germline. This CDR3 comprises 15 residues. CDR3 bases: TGCGCCAGCAGCCTGGCAACAGGGGATGGGCAGCCCCAGCATTTT. Amino acid sequence: CASSLATGDGQPQHF.

The gene calls are TRBV4-2 and TRBJ1-6; perhaps TRBD1 as D (5 bases). Germline CDR1 LGHNA, CDR2 YNFKEQ. CDR3 size: 17 residues. Trimming stripped 0 bases from V and 5 bases from J, with 14 bases between. The CDR3 DNA sequence: TGTGCCAGCAGCCAAGAGAGAGGCGGGGGAAATAATTCACCCCTCCACTTT. Its protein is CASSQERGGGNNSPLHF.

The V and J genes are TRBV2 and TRBJ1-1; 7 bases line up with TRBD1. CDR3 length: 12 residues. Germline V gene sequence: CDR1 SNHLY, CDR2 FYNNEI. V lost 5 bases to trimming and J lost 4 bases; unmatched junction nucleotides: 1. The CDR3 bases are TGTGCCAGCAGTCGACAGGGCACTGAAGCTTTCTTT. This gives the protein CASSRQGTEAFF.

The chain is built from TRBV6-6 and TRBJ1-1; unclear D gene. This CDR3 has 16 amino acids. V was cut by 2 bases and J by 0 bases, with 13 bases left in between. CDR1 is MNHNY and CDR2 is SVGAGI in the germline V gene (reference sequence). The CDR3 DNA reads TGTGCCAGCAGTTACAATCCGGGAGGCATGAACACTGAAGCTTTCTTT. Translation gives CASSYNPGGMNTEAFF.

The chain carries TRBV7-3 and TRBJ2-2, with TRBD1 matching over 9 bases. From germline, CDR1 is SGHTA and CDR2 FQGTGA. This CDR3 comprises 18 residues. V dropped 5 bases and J dropped 4; count of bases not matched to a gene: 14. The chain's CDR3 is CASSEGQGRKGSTGELFF. Written as DNA, the CDR3 is TGTGCCAGCAGCGAAGGACAGGGGCGAAAAGGGAGCACCGGGGAGCTGTTTTTT.

The chain employs TRBV5-1 and TRBJ2-1, with 7 bases matching TRBD2. The CDR3 loop spans 15 amino acids. J lost 6 bases, V lost 4 bases, and 10 bases had no gene match. The V gene's germline CDR1 is SGHRS and CDR2 YFSETQ. The chain's CDR3 is CASSTMREISNEQFF. DNA of the CDR3: TGCGCCAGCAGCACCATGCGGGAGATCAGCAATGAGCAGTTCTTC.

This rearrangement joins TRBV2 to TRBJ2-3; TRBD2 might be the D (5 bases). Trimming removed 2 bases from V and 6 bases from J, with 15 bases in between. CDR3 length: 15 residues. The germline CDR1 and CDR2 sequences are SNHLY and FYNNEI. The CDR3 sequence: CASSEWAVGEDTQYF. The DNA of the CDR3 is TGTGCCAGCAGTGAATGGGCAGTCGGGGAGGATACGCAGTATTTT. Based on the CDR3 plus reference TRBV2 and TRBJ2-3, the full variable domain is EPEVTQTPSHQVTQMGQEVILRCVPISNHLYFYWYRQILGQKVEFLVSFYNNEISEKSEIFDDQFSVERPDGSNFTLKIRSTKLEDSAMYFCASSEWAVGEDTQYFGPGTRLTVL.

The chain carries TRBV25-1 and TRBJ2-7; 7 positions match TRBD1. This CDR3 has 13 amino acids. The J segment lost 6 bases and the V segment lost 8 bases, leaving 10 bases of the junction unmatched. CDR1 MGHDK and CDR2 SYGVNS come from the germline V gene. CDR3 residues: CASLGQHLSEQYF. CDR3 sequence (DNA): TGTGCCAGCTTGGGACAGCACCTCAGCGAGCAGTACTTC.

V gene TRBV5-6 combines with J gene TRBJ2-5, with D possibly matching TRBD2 (8 bases). V gave up 0 bases and J gave up 5 bases, with 14 bases separating them. Germline-derived CDR1 and CDR2 are SGHDT and YYEEEE. The CDR3 has 15 amino acids. DNA of the CDR3: TGTGCCAGCAGCTTGGTAGGGGGCGGGGGGGAGACCCAGTACTTC. Encoded protein: CASSLVGGGGETQYF. Full variable domain (rest looked up from reference TRBV5-6 and TRBJ2-5): DAGVTQSPTHLIKTRGQQVTLRCSPKSGHDTVSWYQQALGQGPQFIFQYYEEEERQRGNFPDRFSGHQFPNYSSELNVNALLLGDSALYLCASSLVGGGGETQYFGPGTRLLVL.